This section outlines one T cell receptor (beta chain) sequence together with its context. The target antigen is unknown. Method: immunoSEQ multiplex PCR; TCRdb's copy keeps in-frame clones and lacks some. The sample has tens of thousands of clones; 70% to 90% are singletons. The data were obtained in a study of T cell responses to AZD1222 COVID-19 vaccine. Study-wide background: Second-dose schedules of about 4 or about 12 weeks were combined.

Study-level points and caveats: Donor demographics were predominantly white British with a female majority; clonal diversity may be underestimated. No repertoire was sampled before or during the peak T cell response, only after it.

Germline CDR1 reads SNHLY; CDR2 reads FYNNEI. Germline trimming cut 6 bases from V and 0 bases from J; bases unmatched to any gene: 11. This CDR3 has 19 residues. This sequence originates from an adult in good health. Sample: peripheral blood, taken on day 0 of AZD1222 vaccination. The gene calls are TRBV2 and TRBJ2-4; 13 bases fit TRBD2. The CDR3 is CASSPRRLAGGLAKNIQYF. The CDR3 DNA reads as TGTGCCAGCAGCCCCCGGCGACTAGCGGGAGGTCTAGCCAAAAACATTCAGTACTTC.